These T cell receptor beta chains were read from a single sample in a study of cytotoxic CD8 clonotypes in ibrutinib-treated CLL. Method: immunoSEQ multiplex PCR; TCRdb's copy keeps in-frame clones and lacks some. The sample gives some 150,000 clones, about 76% of which show up once; roughly 4.7% is in the top ten. The material sequenced was PBMCs, taken after 24 months of ibrutinib treatment. These receptors were taken from a human donor with chronic lymphocytic leukemia. The CDR3 runs from the conserved cysteine through the conserved F or W. A D gene is named only where the DNA matches it firmly. Not every row has a clone size; where given, it reads once, few, many or a size class.

CDR3 length: 15; J gene: TRBJ2-3; clone size: NA; V gene: TRBV9; D gene: TRBD2; CDR3 protein: CASTQSGGALDTQYF; CDR3 DNA: TGTGCCAGCACCCAGAGCGGGGGGGCCTTGGATACGCAGTATTTT
CDR3 length: 15; J gene: TRBJ1-5; clone size: few; V gene: TRBV6-6; D gene: TRBD1; CDR3 protein: CASSSTGAGNQPQHF; CDR3 DNA: TGTGCCAGCAGTTCCACAGGGGCTGGCAATCAGCCCCAGCATTTT
CDR3 length: 11; J gene: TRBJ1-1; clone size: NA; V gene: TRBV6-5; D gene: NA; CDR3 protein: CASRTQAGAFF; CDR3 DNA: TGTGCCAGCAGAACACAGGCGGGAGCTTTCTTT
CDR3 length: 13; J gene: TRBJ1-2; clone size: NA; V gene: TRBV28; D gene: TRBD1; CDR3 protein: CASGGTGPRGYTF; CDR3 DNA: TGTGCCAGCGGTGGGACAGGGCCTAGAGGCTACACCTTC
CDR3 length: 15; J gene: TRBJ2-3; clone size: NA; V gene: TRBV7-2; D gene: NA; CDR3 protein: CASSPRGTSWDTQYF; CDR3 DNA: TGTGCCAGCAGCCCCCGGGGAACTAGCTGGGATACGCAGTATTTT
CDR3 length: 14; J gene: TRBJ1-2; clone size: NA; V gene: TRBV5-6; D gene: TRBD1; CDR3 protein: CASSLREQGGGYTF; CDR3 DNA: TGTGCCAGCAGCTTGCGCGAACAGGGGGGTGGCTACACCTTC
CDR3 length: 12; J gene: TRBJ1-2; clone size: NA; V gene: TRBV28; D gene: NA; CDR3 protein: CASRGLFYGYTF; CDR3 DNA: TGTGCCAGCAGGGGACTGTTCTATGGCTACACCTTC
CDR3 length: 14; J gene: TRBJ2-1; clone size: NA; V gene: TRBV4-3; D gene: NA; CDR3 protein: CASQKGLSYNEQFF; CDR3 DNA: TGCGCCAGCCAGAAGGGGCTCTCCTACAATGAGCAGTTCTTC
CDR3 length: 15; J gene: TRBJ2-7; clone size: NA; V gene: TRBV6-5; D gene: NA; CDR3 protein: CASSYRPWLPYEQYF; CDR3 DNA: TGTGCCAGCAGTTACCGCCCTTGGTTGCCCTACGAGCAGTACTTC
CDR3 length: 16; J gene: TRBJ2-2; clone size: NA; V gene: TRBV4-2; D gene: TRBD2; CDR3 protein: CASSQVAGRGTGELFF; CDR3 DNA: TGTGCCAGCAGCCAAGTAGCCGGGAGGGGGACCGGGGAGCTGTTTTTT
CDR3 length: 14; J gene: TRBJ2-3; clone size: NA; V gene: TRBV7-9; D gene: NA; CDR3 protein: CASSYRPGSDTQYF; CDR3 DNA: TGTGCCAGCAGCTACCGACCGGGTTCCGATACGCAGTATTTT
CDR3 length: 15; J gene: TRBJ2-2; clone size: NA; V gene: TRBV6-5; D gene: TRBD1; CDR3 protein: CASRPGTGNTGELFF; CDR3 DNA: TGTGCCAGCCGACCCGGGACAGGGAACACCGGGGAGCTGTTTTTT
CDR3 length: 12; J gene: TRBJ1-4; clone size: NA; V gene: TRBV7-9; D gene: NA; CDR3 protein: CASRGSGEKLFF; CDR3 DNA: TGTGCCAGCAGGGGATCGGGTGAAAAACTGTTTTTT
CDR3 length: 13; J gene: TRBJ1-2; clone size: few; V gene: TRBV2; D gene: NA; CDR3 protein: CASSDRVNYGYTF; CDR3 DNA: TGTGCCAGCAGTGACAGGGTTAACTATGGCTACACCTTC
CDR3 length: 13; J gene: TRBJ2-3; clone size: NA; V gene: TRBV5-1; D gene: NA; CDR3 protein: CASRGGGTDTQYF; CDR3 DNA: TGCGCCAGCAGGGGGGGAGGCACAGATACGCAGTATTTT
CDR3 length: 16; J gene: TRBJ2-7; clone size: NA; V gene: TRBV21-1; D gene: NA; CDR3 protein: CASSKGPLTGDYEQYF; CDR3 DNA: TGTGCCAGCAGCAAAGGCCCACTGACAGGGGACTACGAGCAGTACTTC
CDR3 length: 14; J gene: TRBJ2-2; clone size: NA; V gene: TRBV5-6; D gene: NA; CDR3 protein: CASSLPLAAGELFF; CDR3 DNA: TGTGCCAGCAGCTTACCCCTGGCGGCCGGGGAGCTGTTTTTT
CDR3 length: 12; J gene: TRBJ2-3; clone size: NA; V gene: TRBV7-9; D gene: NA; CDR3 protein: CASSGSTDTQYF; CDR3 DNA: TGTGCCAGCAGCGGCAGCACAGATACGCAGTATTTT